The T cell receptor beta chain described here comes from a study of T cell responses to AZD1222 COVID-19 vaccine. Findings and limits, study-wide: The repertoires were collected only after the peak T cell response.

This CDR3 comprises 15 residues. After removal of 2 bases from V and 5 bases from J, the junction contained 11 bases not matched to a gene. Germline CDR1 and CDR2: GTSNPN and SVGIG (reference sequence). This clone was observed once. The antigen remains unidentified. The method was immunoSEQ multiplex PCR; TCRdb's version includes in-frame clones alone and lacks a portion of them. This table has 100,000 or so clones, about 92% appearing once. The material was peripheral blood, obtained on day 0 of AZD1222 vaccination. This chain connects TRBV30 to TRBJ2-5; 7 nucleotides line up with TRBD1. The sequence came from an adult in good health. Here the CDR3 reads CAWSLPLSRGETQYF. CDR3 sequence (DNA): TGTGCCTGGAGTCTTCCTCTATCCAGGGGGGAGACCCAGTACTTC. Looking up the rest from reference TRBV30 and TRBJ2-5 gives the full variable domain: SQTIHQWPATLVQPVGSPLSLECTVEGTSNPNLYWYRQAAGRGLQLLFYSVGIGQISSEVPQNLSASRPQDRQFILSSKKLLLSDSGFYLCAWSLPLSRGETQYFGPGTRLLVL.